This T cell receptor (beta chain) emerged from a study of T cell repertoires in cytomegalovirus infection. Regarding the study as a whole: Clonotypes of TCR beta that were HLA-C-restricted and CMV-specific dominated the ex vivo response.

This clonotype was counted at least ten times. Its antigen is not known. TCRdb recomputed calls from the reads with MiXCR, one row per CDR3 protein. The repertoire includes about 920,000 distinct CDR3 sequences, roughly 31% of them detected once, and around an eighth sits in the top ten. V lost 1 base and J 5 bases, leaving 9 bases between the germline ends. The CDR3 covers 13 residues. This clonotype was obtained from a human donor in good health (CMV status not recorded). Some clones in this sample may be carry-over from other donors' samples. The sample consisted of cultured CD8+ T cells from PBMCs, taken from culture after CMV antigen stimulation. V gene TRBV12-3 or TRBV12-4 combines with J gene TRBJ2-7, with a tentative D call TRBD2 (5 bases). The CDR3 reads CASSLGGVNEQYF. As DNA, the CDR3 is TGTGCCAGCAGTTTAGGGGGAGTCAACGAGCAGTACTTC.